Listed below are T cell receptor beta chains from one sample, sequenced in a study of blood T cell repertoires in COVID-19. This table comes from immunoSEQ multiplex PCR, and its TCRdb copy is limited to in-frame clones, with some not included. The repertoire holds approximately 190,000 clones, with 84% as singletons. The material sequenced was peripheral blood. All receptors come from a man aged 25-40 years with active or convalescent COVID-19. CDR3s include the opening cysteine and the closing phenylalanine or tryptophan. A D gene is named only where the DNA matches it firmly. Clone size is not always given. Where it is, it says once, few, many or a class for expanded clones.

CDR3 protein: CATRLRSEGPTGELFF; CDR3 DNA: TGTGCCACTCGCCTAAGGTCCGAGGGTCCGACCGGGGAGCTGTTTTTT; clone size: NA; V gene: TRBV19; D gene: NA; J gene: TRBJ2-2
CDR3 protein: CASSIPAAANYGYTF; CDR3 DNA: TGTGCCAGTAGTATCCCGGCGGCAGCTAACTATGGCTACACCTTC; clone size: NA; V gene: TRBV19; D gene: NA; J gene: TRBJ1-2
CDR3 protein: CASSPGHPSTFQYF; CDR3 DNA: TGTGCCAGCTCCCCTGGACACCCGTCTACTTTTCAGTACTTC; clone size: few; V gene: TRBV18; D gene: NA; J gene: TRBJ2-7
CDR3 protein: CASSPQQGAHEQYF; CDR3 DNA: TGTGCCAGCAGCCCACAACAGGGGGCCCACGAGCAGTACTTC; clone size: NA; V gene: TRBV7-2; D gene: TRBD1; J gene: TRBJ2-7
CDR3 protein: CASSQSGRTTDTQYF; CDR3 DNA: TGCGCCAGCAGCCAATCCGGGAGAACCACAGATACGCAGTATTTT; clone size: NA; V gene: TRBV4-1; D gene: NA; J gene: TRBJ2-3
CDR3 protein: CASSAGGWETQYF; CDR3 DNA: TGTGCCAGCAGTGCGGGGGGATGGGAGACCCAGTACTTC; clone size: NA; V gene: TRBV2; D gene: TRBD2; J gene: TRBJ2-5
CDR3 protein: CASSQGLNYGYTF; CDR3 DNA: TGCGCCAGCAGCCAGGGACTTAACTATGGCTACACCTTC; clone size: once; V gene: TRBV10-1; D gene: NA; J gene: TRBJ1-2
CDR3 protein: CASSVGSGSRNEQFF; CDR3 DNA: TGTGCCAGCAGCGTCGGTAGCGGGAGTAGAAATGAGCAGTTCTTC; clone size: NA; V gene: TRBV9; D gene: TRBD2; J gene: TRBJ2-1
CDR3 protein: CATSDYREGGNQPQHF; CDR3 DNA: TGTGCCACCAGTGATTACAGGGAAGGCGGCAATCAGCCCCAGCATTTT; clone size: NA; V gene: TRBV24-1; D gene: NA; J gene: TRBJ1-5
CDR3 protein: CAISDGRPSTDTQYF; CDR3 DNA: TGTGCCATCAGTGACGGCAGGCCTAGCACAGATACGCAGTATTTT; clone size: few; V gene: TRBV10-3; D gene: NA; J gene: TRBJ2-3
CDR3 protein: CASRGGNRYNEQFF; CDR3 DNA: TGTGCCAGCAGGGGCGGGAACCGATACAATGAGCAGTTCTTC; clone size: few; V gene: TRBV27; D gene: NA; J gene: TRBJ2-1
CDR3 protein: CASSPTGASGARYGYTF; CDR3 DNA: TGTGCCAGCAGCCCCACTGGGGCGAGCGGGGCTCGCTATGGCTACACCTTC; clone size: NA; V gene: TRBV3-1/TRBV3-2; D gene: NA; J gene: TRBJ1-2
CDR3 protein: CASSRTGADTIYF; CDR3 DNA: TGTGCTAGCAGCAGGACAGGGGCAGACACCATATATTTT; clone size: once; V gene: TRBV7-7; D gene: TRBD1; J gene: TRBJ1-3
CDR3 protein: CSAETGSEAFF; CDR3 DNA: TGCAGCGCCGAAACAGGGTCCGAAGCTTTCTTT; clone size: NA; V gene: TRBV29-1; D gene: NA; J gene: TRBJ1-1
CDR3 protein: CASSSDVLEQFF; CDR3 DNA: TGTGCCAGCAGCTCCGATGTACTTGAGCAGTTCTTC; clone size: NA; V gene: TRBV7-9; D gene: NA; J gene: TRBJ2-1
CDR3 protein: CSIRDSYSYEQYF; CDR3 DNA: TGCAGCATCCGGGACAGCTACTCCTACGAGCAGTACTTC; clone size: NA; V gene: TRBV29-1; D gene: TRBD1; J gene: TRBJ2-7
CDR3 protein: CASSPTSGRGKETQYF; CDR3 DNA: TGCGCCAGCAGCCCGACTAGCGGGAGAGGGAAAGAGACCCAGTACTTC; clone size: few; V gene: TRBV5-1; D gene: TRBD2; J gene: TRBJ2-5
CDR3 protein: CATSERTTVEETQYF; CDR3 DNA: TGTGCCACCAGTGAGCGAACTACGGTTGAAGAGACCCAGTACTTC; clone size: NA; V gene: TRBV24-1; D gene: NA; J gene: TRBJ2-5
CDR3 protein: CASSQVGQGNSPLHF; CDR3 DNA: TGCGCCAGCAGCCAAGTGGGACAGGGGAATTCACCCCTCCACTTT; clone size: NA; V gene: TRBV4-3; D gene: TRBD1; J gene: TRBJ1-6
CDR3 protein: CATGNYGDTIYF; CDR3 DNA: TGTGCCACCGGGAACTATGGGGACACCATATATTTT; clone size: NA; V gene: TRBV7-2; D gene: NA; J gene: TRBJ1-3
CDR3 protein: CAWTKGKREKLFF; CDR3 DNA: TGTGCCTGGACAAAGGGGAAGAGGGAAAAACTGTTTTTT; clone size: few; V gene: TRBV30; D gene: NA; J gene: TRBJ1-4
CDR3 protein: CASSPRTSGDTQYF; CDR3 DNA: TGTGCCAGCAGTCCCCGGACTAGCGGGGATACGCAGTATTTT; clone size: NA; V gene: TRBV2; D gene: TRBD2; J gene: TRBJ2-3
CDR3 protein: CATSETGTDTSEQYF; CDR3 DNA: TGTGCCACCAGTGAAACCGGGACAGACACTTCCGAGCAGTACTTC; clone size: NA; V gene: TRBV24-1; D gene: TRBD1; J gene: TRBJ2-7
CDR3 protein: CASSISSVGYEQYF; CDR3 DNA: TGTGCCAGTAGTATCTCCAGCGTCGGGTACGAGCAGTACTTC; clone size: few; V gene: TRBV19; D gene: NA; J gene: TRBJ2-7
CDR3 protein: CATSDFATNYGYTF; CDR3 DNA: TGTGCCACCAGTGATTTCGCCACAAACTATGGCTACACCTTC; clone size: NA; V gene: TRBV24-1; D gene: NA; J gene: TRBJ1-2
CDR3 protein: CASSLGLAGGLKETQYF; CDR3 DNA: TGTGCCAGCAGCTTAGGTCTAGCGGGAGGGCTAAAAGAGACCCAGTACTTC; clone size: NA; V gene: TRBV11-3; D gene: TRBD2; J gene: TRBJ2-5
CDR3 protein: CASSGYRSSSRNTEAFF; CDR3 DNA: TGTGCCAGTAGTGGATACAGGTCGTCTTCGAGGAACACTGAAGCTTTCTTT; clone size: NA; V gene: TRBV19; D gene: NA; J gene: TRBJ1-1
CDR3 protein: CASSLLDDNSKTGSRQPQHF; CDR3 DNA: TGCGCCAGCAGCTTGCTGGATGATAACTCAAAAACAGGGTCTCGGCAGCCCCAGCATTTT; clone size: NA; V gene: TRBV5-1; D gene: NA; J gene: TRBJ1-5
CDR3 protein: CASSLAGNSNQPQHF; CDR3 DNA: TGTGCCAGCAGCTTGGCCGGGAATAGCAATCAGCCCCAGCATTTT; clone size: NA; V gene: TRBV5-4; D gene: NA; J gene: TRBJ1-5
CDR3 protein: CASRGGTGGELFF; CDR3 DNA: TGCGCCAGCAGAGGGGGCACGGGCGGGGAGCTGTTTTTT; clone size: NA; V gene: TRBV5-1; D gene: TRBD1; J gene: TRBJ2-2
CDR3 protein: CASRSGLQSSSPLHF; CDR3 DNA: TGTGCCAGCAGGTCAGGCCTACAGAGCTCTTCACCCCTCCACTTT; clone size: NA; V gene: TRBV6-5; D gene: NA; J gene: TRBJ1-6
CDR3 protein: CASSKGGLRLALTDTQYF; CDR3 DNA: TGTGCCAGCAGCAAGGGGGGACTGAGACTAGCGCTGACAGATACGCAGTATTTT; clone size: NA; V gene: TRBV7-2; D gene: TRBD2; J gene: TRBJ2-3
CDR3 protein: CASSHDRDTYNEQFF; CDR3 DNA: TGTGCCAGCAGCCACGATCGGGACACGTACAATGAGCAGTTCTTC; clone size: once; V gene: TRBV3-1/TRBV3-2; D gene: NA; J gene: TRBJ2-1
CDR3 protein: CASSLGQQDGYTF; CDR3 DNA: TGCGCCAGCAGCCTGGGACAGCAAGATGGCTACACCTTC; clone size: many; V gene: TRBV5-1; D gene: TRBD1; J gene: TRBJ1-2
CDR3 protein: CASSIGRLEQFF; CDR3 DNA: TGTGCCAGTAGTATAGGGCGACTTGAGCAGTTCTTC; clone size: NA; V gene: TRBV19; D gene: NA; J gene: TRBJ2-1
CDR3 protein: CASSLARGEMGNQPQHF; CDR3 DNA: TGTGCCAGCAGCTTAGCTCGGGGTGAAATGGGCAATCAGCCCCAGCATTTT; clone size: NA; V gene: TRBV7-9; D gene: NA; J gene: TRBJ1-5
CDR3 protein: CASSDSGTGEKLFF; CDR3 DNA: TGCGCCAGCAGTGATTCCGGGACAGGTGAAAAACTGTTTTTT; clone size: once; V gene: TRBV10-1; D gene: TRBD1; J gene: TRBJ1-4
CDR3 protein: CASSGGAWDTQYF; CDR3 DNA: TGTGCCAGTAGCGGGGGGGCATGGGATACGCAGTATTTT; clone size: NA; V gene: TRBV19; D gene: TRBD2; J gene: TRBJ2-3
CDR3 protein: CASSLPPRSYEQFF; CDR3 DNA: TGTGCCAGCAGTTTACCCCCTCGGAGCTATGAGCAGTTCTTC; clone size: NA; V gene: TRBV28; D gene: NA; J gene: TRBJ2-1
CDR3 protein: CASSSAGSNQPQHF; CDR3 DNA: TGTGCCAGCAGCTCGGCGGGTAGCAATCAGCCCCAGCATTTT; clone size: NA; V gene: TRBV7-2; D gene: NA; J gene: TRBJ1-5
CDR3 protein: CASSSRELDTGELFF; CDR3 DNA: TGTGCCAGCAGCAGCCGGGAGCTGGACACCGGGGAGCTGTTTTTT; clone size: NA; V gene: TRBV7-9; D gene: NA; J gene: TRBJ2-2
CDR3 protein: CSASESDRGKNQPQHF; CDR3 DNA: TGCAGTGCTAGTGAATCCGACAGGGGCAAGAATCAGCCCCAGCATTTT; clone size: NA; V gene: TRBV20-1; D gene: TRBD1; J gene: TRBJ1-5
CDR3 protein: CASSKVWRPEFLPFF; CDR3 DNA: TGTGCCAGCAGCAAAGTTTGGCGGCCCGAGTTTCTGCCTTTCTTT; clone size: few; V gene: TRBV21-1; D gene: NA; J gene: TRBJ1-1
CDR3 protein: CASSLGEGDGYTF; CDR3 DNA: TGCGCCAGCAGCTTGGGAGAAGGGGATGGCTACACCTTC; clone size: medium-sized; V gene: TRBV5-1; D gene: NA; J gene: TRBJ1-2
CDR3 protein: CASSLIMGAIHGYTF; CDR3 DNA: TGTGCCAGCAGCCTCATCATGGGGGCGATTCATGGCTACACCTTC; clone size: NA; V gene: TRBV2; D gene: NA; J gene: TRBJ1-2
CDR3 protein: CASDGEDTEAFF; CDR3 DNA: TGTGCCAGCGACGGGGAGGACACTGAAGCTTTCTTT; clone size: NA; V gene: TRBV7-9; D gene: NA; J gene: TRBJ1-1
CDR3 protein: CASSGPGGDHNSPLHF; CDR3 DNA: TGTGCCAGCAGTGGACCAGGGGGCGACCATAATTCACCCCTCCACTTT; clone size: NA; V gene: TRBV6-1; D gene: TRBD1; J gene: TRBJ1-6
CDR3 protein: CATRDGVNTEAFF; CDR3 DNA: TGTGCCACGCGGGACGGGGTGAACACTGAAGCTTTCTTT; clone size: NA; V gene: TRBV24-1; D gene: NA; J gene: TRBJ1-1
CDR3 protein: CASSIARGIFYGYTF; CDR3 DNA: TGTGCCAGTAGTATAGCGCGGGGCATTTTCTATGGCTACACCTTC; clone size: NA; V gene: TRBV19; D gene: NA; J gene: TRBJ1-2
CDR3 protein: CASSPRGQGRGYNEQFF; CDR3 DNA: TGTGCCAGCTCACCCCGGGGACAGGGTCGGGGTTACAATGAGCAGTTCTTC; clone size: NA; V gene: TRBV18; D gene: TRBD1; J gene: TRBJ2-1
CDR3 protein: CASSLAPSGSSPTDTQYF; CDR3 DNA: TGCGCCAGCAGCTTGGCCCCTAGCGGGAGTAGCCCGACAGATACGCAGTATTTT; clone size: NA; V gene: TRBV5-1; D gene: TRBD2; J gene: TRBJ2-3
CDR3 protein: CASSWDRGLGEQFF; CDR3 DNA: TGTGCCAGCAGCTGGGACAGGGGATTGGGTGAGCAGTTCTTC; clone size: NA; V gene: TRBV5-6; D gene: TRBD1; J gene: TRBJ2-1
CDR3 protein: CAFGTGGNTIYF; CDR3 DNA: TGTGCCTTCGGGACAGGCGGAAACACCATATATTTT; clone size: NA; V gene: TRBV30; D gene: TRBD1; J gene: TRBJ1-3